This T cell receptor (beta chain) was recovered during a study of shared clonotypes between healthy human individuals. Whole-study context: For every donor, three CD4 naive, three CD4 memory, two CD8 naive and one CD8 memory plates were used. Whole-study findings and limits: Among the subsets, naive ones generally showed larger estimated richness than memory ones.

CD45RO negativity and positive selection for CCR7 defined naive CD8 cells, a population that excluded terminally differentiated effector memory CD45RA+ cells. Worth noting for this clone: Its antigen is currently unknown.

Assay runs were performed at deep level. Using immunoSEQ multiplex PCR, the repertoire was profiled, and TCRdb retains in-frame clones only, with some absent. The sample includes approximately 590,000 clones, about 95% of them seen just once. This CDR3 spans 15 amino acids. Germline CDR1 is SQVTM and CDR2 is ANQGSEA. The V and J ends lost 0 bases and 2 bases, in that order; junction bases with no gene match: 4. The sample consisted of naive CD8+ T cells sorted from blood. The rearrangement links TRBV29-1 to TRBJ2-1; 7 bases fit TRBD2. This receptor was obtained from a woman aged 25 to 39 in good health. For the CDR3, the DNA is TGCAGCGTTGAAGACCCTAGCGGCCCCTACAATGAGCAGTTCTTC. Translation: CSVEDPSGPYNEQFF.